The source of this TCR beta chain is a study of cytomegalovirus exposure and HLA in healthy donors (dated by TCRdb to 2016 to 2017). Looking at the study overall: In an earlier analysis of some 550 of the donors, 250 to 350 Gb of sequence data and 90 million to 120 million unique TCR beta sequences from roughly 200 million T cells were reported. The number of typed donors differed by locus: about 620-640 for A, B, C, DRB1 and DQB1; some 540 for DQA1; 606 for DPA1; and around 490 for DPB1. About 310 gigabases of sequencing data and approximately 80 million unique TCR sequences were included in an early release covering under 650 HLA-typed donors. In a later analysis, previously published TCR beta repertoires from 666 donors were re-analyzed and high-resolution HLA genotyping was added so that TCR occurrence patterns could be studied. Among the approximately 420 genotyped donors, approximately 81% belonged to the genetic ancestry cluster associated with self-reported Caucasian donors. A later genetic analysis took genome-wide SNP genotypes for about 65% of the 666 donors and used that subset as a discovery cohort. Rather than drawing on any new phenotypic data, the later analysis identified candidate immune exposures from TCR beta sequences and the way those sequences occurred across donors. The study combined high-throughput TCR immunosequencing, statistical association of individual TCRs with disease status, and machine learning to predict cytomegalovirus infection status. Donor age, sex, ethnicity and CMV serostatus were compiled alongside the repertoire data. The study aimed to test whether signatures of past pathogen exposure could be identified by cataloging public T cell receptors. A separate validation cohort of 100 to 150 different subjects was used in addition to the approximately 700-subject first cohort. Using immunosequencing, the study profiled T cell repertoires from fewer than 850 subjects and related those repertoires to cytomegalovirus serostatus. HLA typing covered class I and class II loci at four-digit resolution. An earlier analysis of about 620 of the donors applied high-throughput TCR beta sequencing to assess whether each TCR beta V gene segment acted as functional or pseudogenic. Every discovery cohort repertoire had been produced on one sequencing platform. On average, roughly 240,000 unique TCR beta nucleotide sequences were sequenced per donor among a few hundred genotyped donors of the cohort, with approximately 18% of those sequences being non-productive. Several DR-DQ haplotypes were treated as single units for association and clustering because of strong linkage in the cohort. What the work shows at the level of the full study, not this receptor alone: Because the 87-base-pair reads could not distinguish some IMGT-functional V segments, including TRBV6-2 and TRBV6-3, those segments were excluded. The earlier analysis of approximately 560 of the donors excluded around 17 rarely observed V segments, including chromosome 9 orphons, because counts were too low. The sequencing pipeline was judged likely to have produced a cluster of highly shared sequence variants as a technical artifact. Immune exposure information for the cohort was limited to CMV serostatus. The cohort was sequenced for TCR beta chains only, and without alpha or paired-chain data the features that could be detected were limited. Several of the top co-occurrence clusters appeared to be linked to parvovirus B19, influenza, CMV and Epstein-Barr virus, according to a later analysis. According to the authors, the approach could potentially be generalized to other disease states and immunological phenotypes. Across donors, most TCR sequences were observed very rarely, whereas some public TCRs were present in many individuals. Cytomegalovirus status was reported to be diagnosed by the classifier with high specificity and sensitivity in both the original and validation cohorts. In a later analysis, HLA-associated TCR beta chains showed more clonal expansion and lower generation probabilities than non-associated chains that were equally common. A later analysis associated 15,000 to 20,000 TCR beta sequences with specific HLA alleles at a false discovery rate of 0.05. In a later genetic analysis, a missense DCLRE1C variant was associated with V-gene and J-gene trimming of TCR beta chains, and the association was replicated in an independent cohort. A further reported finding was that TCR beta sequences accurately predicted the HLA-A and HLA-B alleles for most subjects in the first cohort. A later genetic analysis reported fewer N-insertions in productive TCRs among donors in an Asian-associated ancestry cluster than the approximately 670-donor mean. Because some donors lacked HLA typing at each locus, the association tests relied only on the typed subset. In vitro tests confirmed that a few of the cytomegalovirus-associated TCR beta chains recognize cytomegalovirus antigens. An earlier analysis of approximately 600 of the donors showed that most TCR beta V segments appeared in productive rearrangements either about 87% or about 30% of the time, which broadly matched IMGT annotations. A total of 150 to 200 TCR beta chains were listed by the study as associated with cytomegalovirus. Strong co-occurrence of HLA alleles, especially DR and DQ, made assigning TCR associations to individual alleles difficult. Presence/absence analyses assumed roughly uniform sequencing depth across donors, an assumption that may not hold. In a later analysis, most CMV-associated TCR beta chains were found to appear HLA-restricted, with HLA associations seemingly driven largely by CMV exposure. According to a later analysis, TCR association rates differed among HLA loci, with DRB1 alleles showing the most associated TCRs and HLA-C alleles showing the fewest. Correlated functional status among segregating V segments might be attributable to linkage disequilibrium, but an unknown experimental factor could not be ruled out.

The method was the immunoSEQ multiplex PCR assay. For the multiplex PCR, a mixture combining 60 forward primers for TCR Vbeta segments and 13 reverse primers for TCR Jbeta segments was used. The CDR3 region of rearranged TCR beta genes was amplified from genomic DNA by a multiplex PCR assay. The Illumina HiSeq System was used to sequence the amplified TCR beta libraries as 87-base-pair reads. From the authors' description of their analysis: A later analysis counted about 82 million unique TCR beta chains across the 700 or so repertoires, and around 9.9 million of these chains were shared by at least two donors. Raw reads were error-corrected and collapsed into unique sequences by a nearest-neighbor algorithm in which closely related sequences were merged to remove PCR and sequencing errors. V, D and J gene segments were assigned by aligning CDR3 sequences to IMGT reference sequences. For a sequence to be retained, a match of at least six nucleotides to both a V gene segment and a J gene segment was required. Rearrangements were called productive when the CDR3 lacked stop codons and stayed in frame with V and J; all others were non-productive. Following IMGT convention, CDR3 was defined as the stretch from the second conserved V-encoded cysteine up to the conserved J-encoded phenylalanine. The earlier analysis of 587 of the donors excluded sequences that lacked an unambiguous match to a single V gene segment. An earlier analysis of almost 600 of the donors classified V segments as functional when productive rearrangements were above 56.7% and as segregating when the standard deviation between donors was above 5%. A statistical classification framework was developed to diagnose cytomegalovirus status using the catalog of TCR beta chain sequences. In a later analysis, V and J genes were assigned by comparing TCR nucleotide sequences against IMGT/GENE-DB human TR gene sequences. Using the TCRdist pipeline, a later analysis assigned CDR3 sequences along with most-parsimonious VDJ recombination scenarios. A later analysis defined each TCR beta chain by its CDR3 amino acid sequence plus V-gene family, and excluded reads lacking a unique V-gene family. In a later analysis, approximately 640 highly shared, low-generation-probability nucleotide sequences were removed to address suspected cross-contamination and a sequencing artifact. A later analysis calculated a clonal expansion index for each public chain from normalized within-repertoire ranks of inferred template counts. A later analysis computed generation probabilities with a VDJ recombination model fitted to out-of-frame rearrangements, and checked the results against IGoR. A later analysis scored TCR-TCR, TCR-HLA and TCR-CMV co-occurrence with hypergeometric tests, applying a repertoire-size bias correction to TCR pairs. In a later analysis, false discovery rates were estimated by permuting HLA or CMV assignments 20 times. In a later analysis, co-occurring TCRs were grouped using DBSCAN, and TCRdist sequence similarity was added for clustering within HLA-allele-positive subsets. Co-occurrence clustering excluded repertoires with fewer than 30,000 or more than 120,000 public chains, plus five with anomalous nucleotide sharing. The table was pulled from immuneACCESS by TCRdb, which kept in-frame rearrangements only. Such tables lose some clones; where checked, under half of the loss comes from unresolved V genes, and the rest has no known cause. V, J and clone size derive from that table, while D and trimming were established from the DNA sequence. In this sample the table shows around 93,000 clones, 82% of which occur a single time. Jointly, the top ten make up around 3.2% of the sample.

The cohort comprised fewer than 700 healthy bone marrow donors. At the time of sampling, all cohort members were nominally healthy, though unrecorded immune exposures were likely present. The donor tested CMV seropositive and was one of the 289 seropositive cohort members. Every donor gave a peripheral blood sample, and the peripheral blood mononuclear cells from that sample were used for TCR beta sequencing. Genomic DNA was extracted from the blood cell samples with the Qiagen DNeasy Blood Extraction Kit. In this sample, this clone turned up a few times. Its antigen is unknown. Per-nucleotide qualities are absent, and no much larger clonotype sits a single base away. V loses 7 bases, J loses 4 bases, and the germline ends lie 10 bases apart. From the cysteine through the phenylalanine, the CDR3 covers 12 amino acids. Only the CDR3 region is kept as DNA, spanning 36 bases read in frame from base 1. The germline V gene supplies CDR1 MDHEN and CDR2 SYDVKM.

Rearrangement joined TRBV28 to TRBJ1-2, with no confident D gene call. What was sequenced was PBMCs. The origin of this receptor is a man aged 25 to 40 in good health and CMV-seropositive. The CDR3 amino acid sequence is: CASKDNIYGYTF. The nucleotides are TGTGCCAGCAAAGACAACATCTATGGCTACACCTTC.